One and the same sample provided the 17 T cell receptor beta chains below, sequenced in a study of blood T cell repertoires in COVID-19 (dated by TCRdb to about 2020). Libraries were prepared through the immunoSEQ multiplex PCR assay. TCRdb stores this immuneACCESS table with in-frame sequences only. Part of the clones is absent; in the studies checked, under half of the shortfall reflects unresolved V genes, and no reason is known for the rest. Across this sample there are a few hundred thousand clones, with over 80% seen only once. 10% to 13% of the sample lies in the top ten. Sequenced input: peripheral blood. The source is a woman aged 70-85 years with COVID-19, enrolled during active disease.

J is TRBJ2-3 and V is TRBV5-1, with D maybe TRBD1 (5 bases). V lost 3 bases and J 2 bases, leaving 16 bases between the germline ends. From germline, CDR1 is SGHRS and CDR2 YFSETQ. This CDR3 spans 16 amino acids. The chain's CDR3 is CASSSIETDPTDTQYF. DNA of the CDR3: TGCGCCAGCAGCTCCATCGAGACAGACCCCACAGATACGCAGTATTTT.

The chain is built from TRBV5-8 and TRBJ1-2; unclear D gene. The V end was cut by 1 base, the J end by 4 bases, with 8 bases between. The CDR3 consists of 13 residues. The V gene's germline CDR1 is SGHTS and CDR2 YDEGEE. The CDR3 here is CASSLTNVYGYTF. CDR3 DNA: TGTGCCAGCAGCTTGACAAACGTCTATGGCTACACCTTC.

CDR3 region: CAISGQGDANTQYF. The CDR3 nucleotides read TGTGCCATCAGTGGACAGGGGGACGCAAATACGCAGTATTTT. The chain recombines TRBV10-3 with TRBJ2-3, with 9 bases lining up with TRBD1. Germline loops: CDR1 ENHRY, CDR2 SYGVKD. V was pared by 4 bases and J by 7 bases, with 6 bases of the junction left unmatched. The CDR3 runs to 14 residues.

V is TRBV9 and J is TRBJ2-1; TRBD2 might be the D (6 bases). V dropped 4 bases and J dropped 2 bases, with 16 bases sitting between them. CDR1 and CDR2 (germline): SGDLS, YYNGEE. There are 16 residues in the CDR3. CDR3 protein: CASSPHFTGAYNEQFF. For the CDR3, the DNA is TGTGCCAGCAGCCCCCATTTCACGGGAGCCTACAATGAGCAGTTCTTC.

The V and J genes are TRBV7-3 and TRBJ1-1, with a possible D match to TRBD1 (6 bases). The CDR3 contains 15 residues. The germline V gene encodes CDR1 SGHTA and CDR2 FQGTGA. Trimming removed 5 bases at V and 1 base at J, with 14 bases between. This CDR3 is CASSATGTPNTEAFF. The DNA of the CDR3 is TGTGCCAGCAGCGCGACCGGGACACCGAACACTGAAGCTTTCTTT.

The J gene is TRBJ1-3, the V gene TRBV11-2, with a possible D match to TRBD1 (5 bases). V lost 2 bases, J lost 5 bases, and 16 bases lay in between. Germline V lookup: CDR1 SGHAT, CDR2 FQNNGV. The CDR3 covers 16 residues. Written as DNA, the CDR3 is TGTGCCAGCAGCTTATCGATTGGGACTAGTAGAAACACCATATATTTT. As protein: CASSLSIGTSRNTIYF.

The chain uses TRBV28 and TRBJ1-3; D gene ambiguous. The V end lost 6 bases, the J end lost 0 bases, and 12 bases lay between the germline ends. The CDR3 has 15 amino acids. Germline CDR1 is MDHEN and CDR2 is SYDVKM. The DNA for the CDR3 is TGTGCCAGCAGGTATACCGGGATCTCTGGAAACACCATATATTTT. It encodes CASRYTGISGNTIYF. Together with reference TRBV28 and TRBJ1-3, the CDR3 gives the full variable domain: DVKVTQSSRYLVKRTGEKVFLECVQDMDHENMFWYRQDPGLGLRLIYFSYDVKMKEKGDIPEGYSVSREKKERFSLILESASTNQTSMYLCASRYTGISGNTIYFGEGSWLTVV.

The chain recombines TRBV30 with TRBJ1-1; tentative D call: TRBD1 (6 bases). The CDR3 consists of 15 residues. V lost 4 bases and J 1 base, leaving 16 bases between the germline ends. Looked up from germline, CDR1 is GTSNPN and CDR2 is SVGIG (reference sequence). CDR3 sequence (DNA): TGTGCCTGGATGTTCGGGGGGGCGGCGAACACTGAAGCTTTCTTT. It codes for CAWMFGGAANTEAFF.

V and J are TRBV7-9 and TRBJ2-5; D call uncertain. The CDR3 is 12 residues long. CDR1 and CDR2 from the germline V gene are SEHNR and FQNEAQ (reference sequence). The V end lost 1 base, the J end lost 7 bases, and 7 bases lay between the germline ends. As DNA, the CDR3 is TGTGCCAGCAGCTTAGGACTTGCGACCCAGTACTTC. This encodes CASSLGLATQYF.

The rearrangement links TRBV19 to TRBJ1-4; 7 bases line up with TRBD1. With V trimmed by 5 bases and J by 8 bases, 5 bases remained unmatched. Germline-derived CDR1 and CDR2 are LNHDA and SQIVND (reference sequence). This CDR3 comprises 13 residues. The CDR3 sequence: CASSRQGDEKLFF. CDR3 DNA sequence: TGTGCCAGTAGTCGGCAGGGGGACGAAAAACTGTTTTTT.

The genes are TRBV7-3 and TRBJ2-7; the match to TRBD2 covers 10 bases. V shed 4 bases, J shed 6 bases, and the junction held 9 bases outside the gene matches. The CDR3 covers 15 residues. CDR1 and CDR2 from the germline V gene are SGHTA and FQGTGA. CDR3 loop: CASSSQLAGASEQYF. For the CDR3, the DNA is TGTGCCAGCAGCTCACAGCTAGCGGGGGCTAGCGAGCAGTACTTC.

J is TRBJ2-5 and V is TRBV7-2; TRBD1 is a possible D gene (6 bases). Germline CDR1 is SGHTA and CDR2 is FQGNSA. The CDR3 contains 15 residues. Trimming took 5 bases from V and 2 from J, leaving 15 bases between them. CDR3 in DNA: TGTGCCAGCAGCACAACAGGGATACCACAAGAGACCCAGTACTTC. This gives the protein CASSTTGIPQETQYF.

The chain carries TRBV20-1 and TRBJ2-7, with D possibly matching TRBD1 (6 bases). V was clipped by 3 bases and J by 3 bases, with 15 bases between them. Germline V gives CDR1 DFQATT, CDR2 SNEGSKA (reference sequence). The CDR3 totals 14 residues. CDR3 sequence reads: CSASKGDGNYEQYF. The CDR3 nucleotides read TGCAGTGCTAGTAAGGGGGACGGGAACTACGAGCAGTACTTC.

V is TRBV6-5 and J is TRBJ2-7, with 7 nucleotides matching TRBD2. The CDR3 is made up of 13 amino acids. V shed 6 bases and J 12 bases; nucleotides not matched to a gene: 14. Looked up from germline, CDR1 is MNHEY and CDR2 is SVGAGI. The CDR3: CASSGGTRGVPYF. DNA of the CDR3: TGTGCCAGCAGCGGGGGGACCCGAGGAGTCCCGTACTTC.

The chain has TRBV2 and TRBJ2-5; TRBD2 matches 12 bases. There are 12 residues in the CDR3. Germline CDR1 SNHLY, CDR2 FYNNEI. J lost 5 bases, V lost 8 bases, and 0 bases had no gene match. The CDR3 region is CASGLAGETQYF. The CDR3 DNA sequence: TGTGCCAGCGGACTAGCGGGGGAGACCCAGTACTTC.

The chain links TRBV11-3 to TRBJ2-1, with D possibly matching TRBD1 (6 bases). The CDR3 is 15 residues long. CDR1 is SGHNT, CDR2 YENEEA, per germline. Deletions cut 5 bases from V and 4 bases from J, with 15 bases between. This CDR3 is CASSLQGISYNEQFF. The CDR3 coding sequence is TGTGCCAGCAGCCTACAGGGAATATCGTACAATGAGCAGTTCTTC.

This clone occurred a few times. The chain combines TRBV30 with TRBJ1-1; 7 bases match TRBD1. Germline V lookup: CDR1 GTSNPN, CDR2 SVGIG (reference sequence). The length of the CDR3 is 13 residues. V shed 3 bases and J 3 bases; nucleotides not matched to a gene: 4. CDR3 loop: CAWRETGDTEAFF. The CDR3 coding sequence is TGTGCCTGGAGGGAAACAGGGGACACTGAAGCTTTCTTT. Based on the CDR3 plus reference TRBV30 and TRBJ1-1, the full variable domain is SQTIHQWPATLVQPVGSPLSLECTVEGTSNPNLYWYRQAAGRGLQLLFYSVGIGQISSEVPQNLSASRPQDRQFILSSKKLLLSDSGFYLCAWRETGDTEAFFGQGTRLTVV.